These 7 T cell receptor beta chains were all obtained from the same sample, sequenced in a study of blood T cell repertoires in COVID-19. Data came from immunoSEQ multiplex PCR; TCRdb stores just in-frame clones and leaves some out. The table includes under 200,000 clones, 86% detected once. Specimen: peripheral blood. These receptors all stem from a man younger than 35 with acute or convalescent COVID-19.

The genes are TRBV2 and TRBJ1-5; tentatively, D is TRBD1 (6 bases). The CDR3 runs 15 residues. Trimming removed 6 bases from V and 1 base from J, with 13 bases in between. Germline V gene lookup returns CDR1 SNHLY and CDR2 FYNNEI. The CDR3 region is CASSDGTISNQPQHF. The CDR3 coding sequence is TGTGCCAGCAGCGACGGGACAATAAGCAATCAGCCCCAGCATTTT.

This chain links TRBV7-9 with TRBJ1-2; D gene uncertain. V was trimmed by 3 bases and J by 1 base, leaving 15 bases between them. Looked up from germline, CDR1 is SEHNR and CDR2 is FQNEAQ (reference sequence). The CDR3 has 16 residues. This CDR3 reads CASSLPGEGFNYGYTF. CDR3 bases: TGTGCCAGCAGCTTGCCGGGAGAGGGTTTTAACTATGGCTACACCTTC.

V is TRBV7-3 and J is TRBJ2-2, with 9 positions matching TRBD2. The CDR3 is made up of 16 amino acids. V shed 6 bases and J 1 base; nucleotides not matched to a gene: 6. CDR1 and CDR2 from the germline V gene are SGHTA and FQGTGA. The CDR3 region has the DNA TGTGCCAGCAGGGTAGCGGGGGCCGAGAACACCGGGGAGCTGTTTTTT. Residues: CASRVAGAENTGELFF. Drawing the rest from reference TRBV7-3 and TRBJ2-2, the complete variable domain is GAGVSQTPSNKVTEKGKYVELRCDPISGHTALYWYRQSLGQGPEFLIYFQGTGAADDSGLPNDRFFAVRPEGSVSTLKIQRTERGDSAVYLCASRVAGAENTGELFFGEGSRLTVL.

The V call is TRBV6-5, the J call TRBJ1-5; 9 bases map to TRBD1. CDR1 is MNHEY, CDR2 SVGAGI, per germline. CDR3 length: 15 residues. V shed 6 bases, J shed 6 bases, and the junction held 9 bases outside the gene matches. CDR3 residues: CASSNDRGISQPQHF. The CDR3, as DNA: TGTGCCAGCAGCAACGACAGGGGGATTAGTCAGCCCCAGCATTTT.

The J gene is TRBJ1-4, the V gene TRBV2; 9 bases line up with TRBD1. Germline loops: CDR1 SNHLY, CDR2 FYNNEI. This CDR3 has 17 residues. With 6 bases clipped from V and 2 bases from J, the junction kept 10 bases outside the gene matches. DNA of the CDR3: TGTGCCAGCAGCCGGGACAGGGTATCGGTCACTAATGAAAAACTGTTTTTT. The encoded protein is CASSRDRVSVTNEKLFF.

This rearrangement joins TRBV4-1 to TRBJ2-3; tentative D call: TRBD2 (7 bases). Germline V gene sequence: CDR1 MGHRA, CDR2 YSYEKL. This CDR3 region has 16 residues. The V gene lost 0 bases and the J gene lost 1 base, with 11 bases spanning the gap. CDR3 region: CASSQDKGGGTDTQYF. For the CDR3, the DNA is TGCGCCAGCAGCCAAGATAAGGGGGGGGGCACAGATACGCAGTATTTT.

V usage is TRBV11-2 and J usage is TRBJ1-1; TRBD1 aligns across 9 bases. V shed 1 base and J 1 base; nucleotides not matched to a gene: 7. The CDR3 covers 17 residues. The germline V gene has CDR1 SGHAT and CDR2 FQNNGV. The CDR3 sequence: CASSLGGTGRGNTEAFF. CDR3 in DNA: TGTGCCAGCAGCTTAGGCGGGACAGGGCGCGGGAACACTGAAGCTTTCTTT.